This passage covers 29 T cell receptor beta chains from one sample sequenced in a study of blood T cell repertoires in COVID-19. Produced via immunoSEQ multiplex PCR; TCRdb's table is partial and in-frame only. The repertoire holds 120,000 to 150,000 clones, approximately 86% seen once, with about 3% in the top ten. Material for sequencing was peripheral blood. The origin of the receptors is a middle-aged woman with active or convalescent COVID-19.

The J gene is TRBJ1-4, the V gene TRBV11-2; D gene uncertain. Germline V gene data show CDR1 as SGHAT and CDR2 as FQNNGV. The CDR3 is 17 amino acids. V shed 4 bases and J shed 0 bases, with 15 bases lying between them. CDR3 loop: CASSSRKESATNEKLFF. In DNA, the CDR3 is TGTGCCAGCAGCTCACGAAAGGAGAGTGCAACTAATGAAAAACTGTTTTTT.

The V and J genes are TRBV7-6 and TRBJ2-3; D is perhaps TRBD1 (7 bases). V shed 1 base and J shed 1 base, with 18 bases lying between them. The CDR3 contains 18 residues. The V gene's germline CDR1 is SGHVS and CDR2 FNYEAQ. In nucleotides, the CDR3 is TGTGCCAGCAGCTTAGTAGGGGACGGAGGGACAGGCACAGATACGCAGTATTTT. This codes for CASSLVGDGGTGTDTQYF.

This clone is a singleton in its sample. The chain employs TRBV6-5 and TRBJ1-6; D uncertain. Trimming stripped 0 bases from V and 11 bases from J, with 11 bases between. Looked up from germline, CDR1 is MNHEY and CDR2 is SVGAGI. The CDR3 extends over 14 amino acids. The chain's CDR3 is CASSYSRGGAPLHF. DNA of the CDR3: TGTGCCAGCAGTTACTCGCGGGGTGGGGCACCCCTCCACTTT.

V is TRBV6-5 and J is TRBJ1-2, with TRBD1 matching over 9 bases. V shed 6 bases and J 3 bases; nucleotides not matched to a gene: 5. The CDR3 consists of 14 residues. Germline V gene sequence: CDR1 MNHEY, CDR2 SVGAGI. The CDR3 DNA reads TGTGCCAGCAGCGCGGGACAGGGCGACTATGGCTACACCTTC. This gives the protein CASSAGQGDYGYTF.

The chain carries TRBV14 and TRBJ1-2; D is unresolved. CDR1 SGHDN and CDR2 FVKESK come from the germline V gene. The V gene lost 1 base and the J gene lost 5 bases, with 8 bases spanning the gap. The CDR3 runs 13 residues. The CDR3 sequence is CASSQVGPYGYTF. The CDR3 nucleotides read TGTGCCAGCAGCCAAGTGGGCCCTTATGGCTACACCTTC.

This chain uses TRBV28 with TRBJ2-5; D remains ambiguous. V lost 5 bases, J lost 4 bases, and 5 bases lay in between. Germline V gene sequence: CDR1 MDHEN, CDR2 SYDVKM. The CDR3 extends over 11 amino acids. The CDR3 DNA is TGTGCCAGCAGTCGGTTAGAGACCCAGTACTTC. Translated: CASSRLETQYF.

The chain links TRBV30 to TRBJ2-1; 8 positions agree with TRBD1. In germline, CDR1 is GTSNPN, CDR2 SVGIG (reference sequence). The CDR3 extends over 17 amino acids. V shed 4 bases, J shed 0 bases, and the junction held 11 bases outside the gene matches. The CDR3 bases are TGTGCCTGGACCAAAGGGACAGGTAGAAGCTCCTACAATGAGCAGTTCTTC. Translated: CAWTKGTGRSSYNEQFF.

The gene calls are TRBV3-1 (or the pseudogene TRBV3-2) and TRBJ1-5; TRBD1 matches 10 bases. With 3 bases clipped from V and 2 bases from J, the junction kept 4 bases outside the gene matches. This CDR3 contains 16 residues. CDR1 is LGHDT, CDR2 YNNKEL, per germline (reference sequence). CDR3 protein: CASSHGGTGGNQPQHF. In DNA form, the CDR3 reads TGTGCCAGCAGCCATGGTGGGACAGGGGGCAATCAGCCCCAGCATTTT.

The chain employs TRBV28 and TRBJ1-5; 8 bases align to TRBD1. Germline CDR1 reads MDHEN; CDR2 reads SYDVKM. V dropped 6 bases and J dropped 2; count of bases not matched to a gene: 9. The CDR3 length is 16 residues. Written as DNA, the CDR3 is TGTGCCAGCAGAGAGGACAGGGAAGTTGGCAATCAGCCCCAGCATTTT. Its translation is CASREDREVGNQPQHF. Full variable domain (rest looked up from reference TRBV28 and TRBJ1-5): DVKVTQSSRYLVKRTGEKVFLECVQDMDHENMFWYRQDPGLGLRLIYFSYDVKMKEKGDIPEGYSVSREKKERFSLILESASTNQTSMYLCASREDREVGNQPQHFGDGTRLSIL.

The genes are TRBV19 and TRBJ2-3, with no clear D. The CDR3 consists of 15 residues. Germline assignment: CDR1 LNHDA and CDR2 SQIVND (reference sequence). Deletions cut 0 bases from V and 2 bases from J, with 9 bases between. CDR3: CASSIDTGYTDTQYF. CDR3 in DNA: TGTGCCAGTAGTATAGATACCGGGTACACAGATACGCAGTATTTT.

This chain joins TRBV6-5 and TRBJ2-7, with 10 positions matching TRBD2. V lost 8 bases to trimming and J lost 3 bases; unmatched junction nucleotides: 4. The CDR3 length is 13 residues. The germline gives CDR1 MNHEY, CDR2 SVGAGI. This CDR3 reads CASGLAGVYEQYF. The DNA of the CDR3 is TGTGCCAGCGGGCTAGCGGGGGTCTACGAGCAGTACTTC.

CDR3 nucleotides: TGTGCCAGCAGCTGGTTAGGGACAGGGGCTAACTATGGCTACACCTTC. Translation: CASSWLGTGANYGYTF. This sequence joins TRBV7-2 and TRBJ1-2; 10 positions agree with TRBD1. Germline lookup yields CDR1 SGHTA and CDR2 FQGNSA. This CDR3 comprises 16 residues. Trimming cost V 4 bases and J 0 bases; bases outside gene matches: 5.

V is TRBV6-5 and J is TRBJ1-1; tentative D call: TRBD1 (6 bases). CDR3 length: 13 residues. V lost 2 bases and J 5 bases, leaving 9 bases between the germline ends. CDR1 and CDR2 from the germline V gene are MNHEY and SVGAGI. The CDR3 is CASSYKGGTEAFF. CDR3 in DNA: TGTGCCAGCAGTTACAAAGGGGGAACTGAAGCTTTCTTT.

The CDR3 nucleotides read TGTGCCAGCAGCTTACAGGGGGCGGGGCAGCCCCAGCATTTT. Its protein is CASSLQGAGQPQHF. V gene TRBV7-8 combines with J gene TRBJ1-5; 8 bases fit TRBD1. V dropped 2 bases and J dropped 7; count of bases not matched to a gene: 4. Germline V CDR1 and CDR2: SGHVS, FQNEAQ. The CDR3 sequence is 14 residues long.

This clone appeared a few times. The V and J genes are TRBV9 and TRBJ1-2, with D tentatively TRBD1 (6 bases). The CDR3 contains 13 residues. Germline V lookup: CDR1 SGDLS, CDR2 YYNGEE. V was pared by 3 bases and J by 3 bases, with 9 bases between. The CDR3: CASSAGQYYGYTF. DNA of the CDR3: TGTGCCAGCAGCGCCGGACAGTACTATGGCTACACCTTC.

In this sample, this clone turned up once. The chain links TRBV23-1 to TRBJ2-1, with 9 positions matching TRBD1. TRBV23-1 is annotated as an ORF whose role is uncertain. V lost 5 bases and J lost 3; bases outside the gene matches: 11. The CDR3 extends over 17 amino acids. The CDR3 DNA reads TGCGCCAGCAGTAAAAGACTCGGGACAGGGAACTACAATGAGCAGTTCTTC. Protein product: CASSKRLGTGNYNEQFF.

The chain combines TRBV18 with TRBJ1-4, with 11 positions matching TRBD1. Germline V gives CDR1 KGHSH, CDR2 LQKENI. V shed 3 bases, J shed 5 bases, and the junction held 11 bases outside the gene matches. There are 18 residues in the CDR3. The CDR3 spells CASSPRTGGASMNEKLFF. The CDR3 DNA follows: TGTGCCAGCTCACCGCGGACAGGGGGCGCGTCTATGAATGAAAAACTGTTTTTT.

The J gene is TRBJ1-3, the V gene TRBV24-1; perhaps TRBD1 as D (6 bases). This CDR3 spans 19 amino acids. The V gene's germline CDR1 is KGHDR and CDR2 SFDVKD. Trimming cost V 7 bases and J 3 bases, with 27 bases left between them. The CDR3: CATRPPTSGAGANGNTIYF. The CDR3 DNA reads TGTGCCACCAGACCACCTACCTCCGGGGCAGGGGCTAATGGAAACACCATATATTTT.

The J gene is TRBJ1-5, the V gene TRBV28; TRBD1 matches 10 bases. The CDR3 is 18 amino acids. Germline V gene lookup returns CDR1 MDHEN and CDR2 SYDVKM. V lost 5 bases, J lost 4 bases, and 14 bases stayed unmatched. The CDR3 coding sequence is TGTGCCAGCAGTATCATAGACAGGGGGCGCCTTCCGAATCAGCCCCAGCATTTT. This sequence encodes CASSIIDRGRLPNQPQHF.

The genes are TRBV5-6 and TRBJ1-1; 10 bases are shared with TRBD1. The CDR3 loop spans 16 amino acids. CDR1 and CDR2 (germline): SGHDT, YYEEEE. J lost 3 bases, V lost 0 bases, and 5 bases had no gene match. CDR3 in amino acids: CASSLVGTGAHTEAFF. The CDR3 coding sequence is TGTGCCAGCAGCTTGGTTGGGACAGGGGCCCACACTGAAGCTTTCTTT.

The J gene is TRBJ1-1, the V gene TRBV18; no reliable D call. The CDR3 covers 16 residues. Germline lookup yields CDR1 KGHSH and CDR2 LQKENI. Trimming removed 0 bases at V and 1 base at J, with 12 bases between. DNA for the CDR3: TGTGCCAGCTCACCACCAGTAGTGAGAGGGAACACTGAAGCTTTCTTT. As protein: CASSPPVVRGNTEAFF.

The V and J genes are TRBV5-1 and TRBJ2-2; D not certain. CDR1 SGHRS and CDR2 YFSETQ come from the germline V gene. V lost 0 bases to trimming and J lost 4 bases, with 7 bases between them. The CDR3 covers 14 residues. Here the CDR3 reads CASSLDPGTGELFF. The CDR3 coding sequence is TGCGCCAGCAGCTTGGATCCGGGCACCGGGGAGCTGTTTTTT.

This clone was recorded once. Here the CDR3 reads CASSYFPEGGTEAFF. DNA of the CDR3: TGTGCCAGCAGTTATTTCCCGGAGGGAGGTACTGAAGCTTTCTTT. The chain combines TRBV6-5 with TRBJ1-1; no reliable D call. CDR1 MNHEY and CDR2 SVGAGI come from the germline V gene. There are 15 residues in the CDR3. The V end was cut by 3 bases, the J end by 5 bases, with 16 bases between.

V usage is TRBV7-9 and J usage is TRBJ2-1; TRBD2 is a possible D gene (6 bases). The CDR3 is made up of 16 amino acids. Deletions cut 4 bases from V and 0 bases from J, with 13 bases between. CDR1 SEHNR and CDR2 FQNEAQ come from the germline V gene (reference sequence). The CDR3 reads CASSSNAGSSYNEQFF. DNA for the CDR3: TGTGCCAGCAGCTCAAACGCGGGGAGCTCCTACAATGAGCAGTTCTTC.

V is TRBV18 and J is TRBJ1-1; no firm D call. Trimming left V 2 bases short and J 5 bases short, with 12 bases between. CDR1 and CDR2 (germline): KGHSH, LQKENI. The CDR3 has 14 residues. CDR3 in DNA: TGTGCCAGCTCACCAGGTCAGACACGGACTGAAGCTTTCTTT. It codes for CASSPGQTRTEAFF.

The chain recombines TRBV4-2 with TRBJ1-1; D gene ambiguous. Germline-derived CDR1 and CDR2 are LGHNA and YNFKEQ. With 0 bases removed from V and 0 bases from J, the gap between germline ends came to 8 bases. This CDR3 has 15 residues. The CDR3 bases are TGTGCCAGCAGCCAAGAGATAGCTATGAACACTGAAGCTTTCTTT. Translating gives CASSQEIAMNTEAFF.

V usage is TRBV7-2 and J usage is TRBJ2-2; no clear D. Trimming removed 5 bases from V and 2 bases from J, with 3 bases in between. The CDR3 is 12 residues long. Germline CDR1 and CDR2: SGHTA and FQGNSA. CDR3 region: CASSLNTGELFF. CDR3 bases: TGTGCCAGCAGCCTAAACACCGGGGAGCTGTTTTTT.

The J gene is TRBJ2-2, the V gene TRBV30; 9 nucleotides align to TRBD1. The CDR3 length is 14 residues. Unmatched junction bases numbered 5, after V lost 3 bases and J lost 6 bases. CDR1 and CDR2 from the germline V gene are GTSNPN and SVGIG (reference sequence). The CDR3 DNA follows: TGTGCCTGGAGGGGACAGGGCCGGGCCGGGGAGCTGTTTTTT. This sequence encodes CAWRGQGRAGELFF.

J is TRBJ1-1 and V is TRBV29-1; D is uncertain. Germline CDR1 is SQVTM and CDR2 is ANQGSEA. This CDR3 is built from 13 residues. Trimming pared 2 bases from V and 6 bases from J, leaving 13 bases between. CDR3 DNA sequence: TGCAGCGTTGAAATGCGATCGAGGGCTGAAGCTTTCTTT. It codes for CSVEMRSRAEAFF. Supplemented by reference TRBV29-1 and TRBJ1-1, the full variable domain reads SAVISQKPSRDICQRGTSLTIQCQVDSQVTMMFWYRQQPGQSLTLIATANQGSEATYESGFVIDKFPISRPNLTFSTLTVSNMSPEDSSIYLCSVEMRSRAEAFFGQGTRLTVV.